Described below is a single T cell receptor beta chain sequence and its context. This sample was taken from a study of shared T cell receptors in the human thymus. Produced via immunoSEQ multiplex PCR; TCRdb's table is partial and in-frame only. The table lists over 350,000 clones, roughly 94% of them singletons. This CDR3 region has 14 residues. Trimming pared 6 bases from V and 0 bases from J, leaving 6 bases between. Germline V gene lookup returns CDR1 LNHDA and CDR2 SQIVND (reference sequence). The sequenced sample consisted of thymocytes. The chain links TRBV19 to TRBJ2-6; D is uncertain. The TCR originated in a human donor. In nucleotides, the CDR3 is TGTGCCAGTAGCTCTAGCTCTGGGGCCAACGTCCTGACTTTC. Encoded protein: CASSSSSGANVLTF.